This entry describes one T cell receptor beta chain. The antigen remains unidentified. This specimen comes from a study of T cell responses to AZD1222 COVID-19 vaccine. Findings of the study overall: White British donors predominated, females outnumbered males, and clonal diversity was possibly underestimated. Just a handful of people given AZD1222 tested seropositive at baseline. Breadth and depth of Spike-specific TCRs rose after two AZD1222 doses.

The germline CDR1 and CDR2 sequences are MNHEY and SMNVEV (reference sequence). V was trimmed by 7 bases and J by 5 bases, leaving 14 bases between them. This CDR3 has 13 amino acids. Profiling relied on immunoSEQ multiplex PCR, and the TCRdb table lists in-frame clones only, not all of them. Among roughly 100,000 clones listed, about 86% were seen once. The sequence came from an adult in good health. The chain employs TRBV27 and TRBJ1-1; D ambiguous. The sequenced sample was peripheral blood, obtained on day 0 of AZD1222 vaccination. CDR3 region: CASTGSAGTEAFF. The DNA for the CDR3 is TGTGCCAGCACCGGCAGTGCCGGTACTGAAGCTTTCTTT.